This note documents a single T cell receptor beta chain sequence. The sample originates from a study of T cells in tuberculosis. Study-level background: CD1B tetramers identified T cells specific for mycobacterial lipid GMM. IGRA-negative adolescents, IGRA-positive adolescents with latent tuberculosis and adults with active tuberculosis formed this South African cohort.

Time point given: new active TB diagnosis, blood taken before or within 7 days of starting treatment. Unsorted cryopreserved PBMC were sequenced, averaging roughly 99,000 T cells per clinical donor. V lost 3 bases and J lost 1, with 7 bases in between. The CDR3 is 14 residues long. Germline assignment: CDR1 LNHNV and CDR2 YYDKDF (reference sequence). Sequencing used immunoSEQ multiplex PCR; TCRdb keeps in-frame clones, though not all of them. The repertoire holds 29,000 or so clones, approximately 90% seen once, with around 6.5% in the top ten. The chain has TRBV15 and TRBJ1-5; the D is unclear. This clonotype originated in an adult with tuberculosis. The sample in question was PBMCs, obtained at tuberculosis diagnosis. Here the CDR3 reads CATSSSGSNQPQHF. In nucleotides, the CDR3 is TGTGCCACCAGCAGCTCCGGGAGCAATCAGCCCCAGCATTTT.